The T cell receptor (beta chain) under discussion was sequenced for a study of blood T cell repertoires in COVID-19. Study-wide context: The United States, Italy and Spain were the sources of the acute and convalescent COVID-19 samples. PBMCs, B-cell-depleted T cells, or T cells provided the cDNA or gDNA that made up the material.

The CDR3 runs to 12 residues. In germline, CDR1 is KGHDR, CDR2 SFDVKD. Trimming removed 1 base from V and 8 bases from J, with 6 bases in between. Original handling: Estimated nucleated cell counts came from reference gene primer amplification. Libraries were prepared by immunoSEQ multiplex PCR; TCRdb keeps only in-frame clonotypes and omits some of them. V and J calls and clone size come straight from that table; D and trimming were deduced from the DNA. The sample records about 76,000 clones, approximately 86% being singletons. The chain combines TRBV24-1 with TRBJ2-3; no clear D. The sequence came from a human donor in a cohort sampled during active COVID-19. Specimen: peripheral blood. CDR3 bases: TGTGCCACCAGTGATTTTTCGGGTACGCAGTATTTT. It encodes CATSDFSGTQYF.